These 9 T cell receptor beta chains were sequenced from one sample in a study of blood T cells in healthy people across ages. A second PCR of 7 to 11 cycles used a sample-barcoded 5' primer and a J-beta primer mix. TCRdb reprocessed the 5' RACE reads via MiXCR and lists one record per CDR3 protein. The profile shows around 2 million distinct CDR3 sequences, about 39% of them singletons. What was sequenced was blood. The receptors come from a human donor in good health.

The gene calls are TRBV12-3 or TRBV12-4 and TRBJ2-3; D tentatively reads TRBD1 or TRBD2 (5 bases each). The CDR3 contains 16 residues. The V end was cut by 5 bases, the J end by 1 base, with 16 bases between. The chain's CDR3 is CASSHGTNFRTDTQYF. Written as DNA, the CDR3 is TGTGCCAGCAGTCACGGGACCAACTTTCGCACAGATACGCAGTATTTT.

This clonotype was detected once. This rearrangement joins TRBV27 to TRBJ1-1, with TRBD1 matching over 8 bases. The trim removed 8 bases at V and 5 bases at J, leaving 13 bases unmatched. The germline V gene has CDR1 MNHEY and CDR2 SMNVEV (reference sequence). The CDR3 runs to 15 residues. CDR3 coding DNA: TGTGCCAGCTGGCGGATGGACAGGGTTCGAACTGAAGCTTTCTTT. Translating it yields CASWRMDRVRTEAFF.

This chain connects TRBV6-2 or TRBV6-3 to TRBJ2-7; a possible D gene is TRBD1 (6 bases). V dropped 5 bases and J dropped 3 bases, with 20 bases sitting between them. The V gene's germline CDR1 is MNHEY and CDR2 SVGEGT. This CDR3 contains 16 residues. The DNA of the CDR3 is TGTGCCAGCAGTCGGTCAACGGTCATCAGGGGCTACGAGCAGTACTTC. It codes for CASSRSTVIRGYEQYF.

J is TRBJ2-1 and V is TRBV7-3, with 9 positions matching TRBD2. Per germline, CDR1 SGHTA and CDR2 FQGTGA. The CDR3 runs 16 residues. The V and J ends lost 2 bases and 11 bases, in that order; junction bases with no gene match: 13. The CDR3 here is CASSLYGSASGEQQFF. For the CDR3, the DNA is TGTGCCAGCAGCTTATACGGCTCGGCTAGCGGGGAACAGCAGTTCTTC.

The V call is TRBV6-2 or TRBV6-3, the J call TRBJ2-7; either TRBD1 or TRBD2 may supply D (5 bases each). Trimming removed 5 bases at V and 2 bases at J, with 13 bases between. Germline V gene lookup returns CDR1 MNHEY and CDR2 SVGEGT. The CDR3 consists of 14 residues. This CDR3 is CASSRTGTPYEQYF. In DNA, the CDR3 is TGTGCCAGCAGTAGGACGGGGACCCCCTACGAGCAGTACTTC.

This clonotype was seen only a few times. The chain carries TRBV7-2 and TRBJ1-2, with TRBD1 matching 7 bases. J was trimmed by 1 base and V by 5 bases; bases with no gene match: 7. Germline V gene sequence: CDR1 SGHTA, CDR2 FQGNSA. The CDR3 contains 15 residues. This CDR3 reads CASSPRDSINYGYTF. For the CDR3, the DNA is TGTGCCAGCAGCCCCCGGGACAGTATTAACTATGGCTACACCTTC.

This clonotype was detected many times. Sequence at one end of the junction differs from germline and may be a read error. The CDR3 region has the DNA TGCGCCAGCAGCCCACAGGGTCTGGACACTGAAGCTTTCTTT. This translates into CASSPQGLDTEAFF. The genes are TRBV12-3 or TRBV12-4 and TRBJ1-1, with D perhaps TRBD1 (6 bases). The CDR3 spans 14 residues.

This clonotype was seen a single time. V usage is TRBV5-1 and J usage is TRBJ1-1; 7 bases line up with TRBD1. The CDR3 is 16 amino acids. From germline, CDR1 is SGHRS and CDR2 YFSETQ. Unmatched junction bases numbered 11, after V lost 5 bases and J lost 1 base. Written as DNA, the CDR3 is TGCGCCAGCAGTTCAGGGGGTTGGGGCCCGAACACTGAAGCTTTCTTT. This translates into CASSSGGWGPNTEAFF.

This clonotype was seen only a few times. This sequence joins TRBV4-3 and TRBJ1-1; D unresolved. The V gene's germline CDR1 is LGHNA and CDR2 YSLEER. CDR3 length: 16 amino acids. V lost 0 bases and J lost 0, with 11 bases in between. The CDR3 here is CASSQERWQMNTEAFF. The DNA for the CDR3 is TGCGCCAGCAGCCAAGAAAGGTGGCAGATGAACACTGAAGCTTTCTTT.